These 16 T cell receptor beta chains share one sample of origin, sequenced in a study of T cell responses to AZD1222 COVID-19 vaccine. The table came from immunoSEQ multiplex PCR; TCRdb's copy has only in-frame clones and leaves some out. The data show around 83,000 clones, roughly 88% seen once. The source was peripheral blood, collected on day 0 of AZD1222 vaccination. These TCRs come from an adult in good health.

Regarding this clone: One junction end does not reproduce the germline sequence, and a read error may be involved. This chain joins TRBV7-3 and TRBJ2-3; D may be TRBD2 (6 bases). CDR3 length: 17 amino acids. CDR1 is SGHTA, CDR2 FQGTGA, per germline. The CDR3 region is CASSLTGVQSSTDTQYF. The CDR3 bases are TGTGCCAGCAGCCTAACGGGGGTCCAGTCTAGCACAGATACGCAGTATTTT.

The V gene is TRBV25-1, the J gene TRBJ2-7, with D unresolved. Per the germline V gene, CDR1 is MGHDK and CDR2 is SYGVNS. The CDR3 has 13 residues. V lost 4 bases and J 1 base, leaving 8 bases between the germline ends. As DNA, the CDR3 is TGTGCCAGCAGTGTTTACGGTTCCTACGAGCAGTACTTC. This sequence encodes CASSVYGSYEQYF.

The chain combines TRBV5-6 with TRBJ2-1; 7 bases fit TRBD2. Germline V gene sequence: CDR1 SGHDT, CDR2 YYEEEE. The CDR3 has 16 amino acids. With 4 bases clipped from V and 0 bases from J, the junction kept 7 bases outside the gene matches. The CDR3 DNA reads TGTGCCAGCAGCGGGACTACTTTTAGCTCCTACAATGAGCAGTTCTTC. Amino acid sequence: CASSGTTFSSYNEQFF.

The rearrangement joins TRBV19 to TRBJ2-1; 8 bases match TRBD1. Germline CDR1 reads LNHDA; CDR2 reads SQIVND (reference sequence). The CDR3 contains 15 residues. V shed 0 bases and J 6 bases; nucleotides not matched to a gene: 4. Here the CDR3 reads CASSIDRQGINEQFF. The CDR3 nucleotides read TGTGCCAGTAGTATAGATAGACAGGGGATCAATGAGCAGTTCTTC.

The chain combines TRBV10-2 with TRBJ2-5, with 10 bases aligning to TRBD2. This CDR3 is built from 14 residues. CDR1 is WSHSY, CDR2 SAAADI, per germline. V was clipped by 7 bases and J by 5 bases; unmatched bases: 7. Here the CDR3 reads CASIPGLAWETQYF. In DNA, the CDR3 is TGCGCCAGCATCCCGGGACTAGCGTGGGAGACCCAGTACTTC.

The chain employs TRBV15 and TRBJ2-1; 9 bases map to TRBD2. This CDR3 has 16 residues. J was trimmed by 6 bases and V by 2 bases; bases with no gene match: 8. Germline V gives CDR1 LNHNV, CDR2 YYDKDF (reference sequence). CDR3 in amino acids: CATSRLAGPDPNEQFF. DNA of the CDR3: TGTGCCACCAGCAGACTAGCGGGGCCTGATCCCAATGAGCAGTTCTTC.

The chain joins TRBV7-9 to TRBJ1-3; no firm D call. Looked up from germline, CDR1 is SEHNR and CDR2 is FQNEAQ (reference sequence). Trimming removed 7 bases at V and 2 bases at J, with 21 bases between. There are 17 residues in the CDR3. CDR3 nucleotides: TGTGCCAGCACCCGTATGGTCCGGGAGTCGGCTGGAAACACCATATATTTT. It is translated as CASTRMVRESAGNTIYF.

This rearrangement joins TRBV6-1 to TRBJ1-1; perhaps TRBD1 as D (6 bases). The CDR3 extends over 17 amino acids. CDR1 MNHNS and CDR2 SASEGT come from the germline V gene. V lost 0 bases and J 6 bases, leaving 20 bases between the germline ends. This CDR3 is CASSEALLLRGAPEAFF. CDR3 DNA sequence: TGTGCCAGCAGTGAAGCGCTTCTTTTGCGGGGGGCGCCTGAAGCTTTCTTT.

V usage is TRBV19 and J usage is TRBJ2-2, with D possibly matching TRBD1 (6 bases). Trimming removed 3 bases from V and 4 bases from J, with 12 bases in between. Germline loops: CDR1 LNHDA, CDR2 SQIVND (reference sequence). The CDR3 spans 15 residues. CDR3 coding DNA: TGTGCCAGTAGTATTAGCTGGGGGCGCACCGGGGAGCTGTTTTTT. Amino acid sequence: CASSISWGRTGELFF.

This sequence joins TRBV14 and TRBJ2-2, with 11 nucleotides matching TRBD2. This CDR3 has 16 residues. Trimming cost V 5 bases and J 1 base; bases outside gene matches: 3. The germline gives CDR1 SGHDN, CDR2 FVKESK. CDR3 nucleotide sequence: TGTGCCAGCAGCTTCACTAGCGGGAGGAACACCGGGGAGCTGTTTTTT. This encodes CASSFTSGRNTGELFF.

The V gene is TRBV7-2, the J gene TRBJ2-7; D not resolved. The germline V gene encodes CDR1 SGHTA and CDR2 FQGNSA. Trimming took off 5 bases at V and 7 bases at J, with 15 bases between the two ends. The CDR3 covers 13 residues. The CDR3 DNA reads as TGTGCCAGCAGCCTTTCAAATGCGAGGGAGCAGTACTTC. Translation: CASSLSNAREQYF.

The CDR3 region has the DNA TGTGCCAGCAGTAACCCTTGGGGGGCCGGCGAGCAGTACTTC. Its translation is CASSNPWGAGEQYF. The chain combines TRBV7-2 with TRBJ2-7; possibly TRBD1 or TRBD2 for D (6 bases each). V shed 6 bases and J shed 6 bases, with 18 bases lying between them. Germline V gene data show CDR1 as SGHTA and CDR2 as FQGNSA. The CDR3 loop spans 14 amino acids. Full variable domain (missing parts from reference TRBV7-2 and TRBJ2-7): GAGVSQSPSNKVTEKGKDVELRCDPISGHTALYWYRQSLGQGLEFLIYFQGNSAPDKSGLPSDRFSAERTGGSVSTLTIQRTQQEDSAVYLCASSNPWGAGEQYFGPGTRLTVT.

Only one count was recorded for this clone. The chain has TRBV7-2 and TRBJ2-7, with D perhaps TRBD2 (6 bases). Trimming left V 4 bases short and J 0 bases short, with 19 bases between. The germline CDR1 and CDR2 sequences are SGHTA and FQGNSA. The CDR3 consists of 17 residues. For the CDR3, the DNA is TGTGCCAGCAGCTCCGTCCCCCCGGGGGACTTCTCCTACGAGCAGTACTTC. It yields the protein CASSSVPPGDFSYEQYF.

This chain links TRBV7-9 with TRBJ1-4; perhaps TRBD1 as D (6 bases). The germline V gene has CDR1 SEHNR and CDR2 FQNEAQ (reference sequence). There are 15 residues in the CDR3. V was trimmed by 1 base and J by 6 bases, leaving 12 bases between them. This chain's CDR3 is CASSLDAGTHEKLFF. The CDR3 DNA is TGTGCCAGCAGCTTAGACGCGGGGACACATGAAAAACTGTTTTTT.

This clone was seen a handful of times. The chain has TRBV19 and TRBJ1-5; D gene ambiguous. CDR1 is LNHDA, CDR2 SQIVND, per germline (reference sequence). V lost 4 bases to trimming and J lost 4 bases, with 8 bases between them. The CDR3 is made up of 13 amino acids. As DNA, the CDR3 is TGTGCCAGTAGTAACAAGGGAAATCAGCCCCAGCATTTT. Its protein product is CASSNKGNQPQHF. Filled out from reference TRBV19 and TRBJ1-5, the complete variable domain reads DGGITQSPKYLFRKEGQNVTLSCEQNLNHDAMYWYRQDPGQGLRLIYYSQIVNDFQKGDIAEGYSVSREKKESFPLTVTSAQKNPTAFYLCASSNKGNQPQHFGDGTRLSIL.

The chain recombines TRBV5-4 with TRBJ1-2, with D uncertain. CDR3 size: 15 residues. CDR1 SGHNT and CDR2 YYREEE come from the germline V gene (reference sequence). Trimming took off 4 bases at V and 1 base at J, with 14 bases between the two ends. The CDR3 DNA sequence: TGTGCCAGCAGCCCGGTGAAGGGAAATAACTATGGCTACACCTTC. Encoded protein: CASSPVKGNNYGYTF.